One and the same sample provided the 14 T cell receptor beta chains below, sequenced in a study of blood T cell repertoires in COVID-19. Sequencing used immunoSEQ multiplex PCR; TCRdb keeps in-frame clones, though not all of them. This table has 100,000 to 120,000 clones, roughly 82% appearing once. The sample consisted of peripheral blood. The receptors originated from an older woman with acute or convalescent COVID-19.

The chain is built from TRBV6-5 and TRBJ1-2; TRBD1 matches 8 bases. The germline V gene has CDR1 MNHEY and CDR2 SVGAGI. The CDR3 is 14 amino acids. Trimming cost V 7 bases and J 4 bases; bases outside gene matches: 8. The CDR3 sequence: CASTKTGAPYGYTF. The CDR3 bases are TGTGCCAGCACCAAGACAGGGGCCCCCTATGGCTACACCTTC.

The sample holds a few counts of this clone. This sequence joins TRBV3-1 (or the pseudogene TRBV3-2) and TRBJ2-5; perhaps TRBD1 as D (5 bases). The V gene's germline CDR1 is LGHDT and CDR2 YNNKEL (reference sequence). The CDR3 loop spans 15 amino acids. The germline V and J ends were trimmed by 0 bases and 4 bases, with 12 bases remaining between them. The CDR3 coding sequence is TGTGCCAGCAGCCAAGATTGGGGCAGTCCAGAGACCCAGTACTTC. Residues: CASSQDWGSPETQYF.

This chain connects TRBV30 to TRBJ1-4; D perhaps matches TRBD1 (5 bases). Germline V lookup: CDR1 GTSNPN, CDR2 SVGIG (reference sequence). This CDR3 has 12 residues. The germline V and J ends were trimmed by 7 bases and 5 bases, with 11 bases remaining between them. CDR3 sequence reads: CALRQKNEKLFF. The CDR3 nucleotides are TGTGCCTTACGACAGAAGAATGAAAAACTGTTTTTT.

The chain couples TRBV10-3 to TRBJ2-2; D unresolved. V lost 0 bases and J lost 1, with 6 bases in between. Germline V CDR1 and CDR2: ENHRY, SYGVKD. This CDR3 spans 15 amino acids. The CDR3 coding sequence is TGTGCCATCAGTGAGTCACCGGGGAACACCGGGGAGCTGTTTTTT. It yields the protein CAISESPGNTGELFF.

This clone has just one count. The chain recombines TRBV29-1 with TRBJ2-1; 8 bases are shared with TRBD2. There are 13 residues in the CDR3. The J segment lost 3 bases and the V segment lost 3 bases, leaving 1 base of the junction unmatched. Germline CDR1 and CDR2: SQVTM and ANQGSEA. The CDR3 bases are TGCAGCGTTGACGGGGGGGACTACAATGAGCAGTTCTTC. The encoded protein is CSVDGGDYNEQFF.

This sequence joins TRBV29-1 and TRBJ2-5; TRBD2 matches 7 bases. Germline assignment: CDR1 SQVTM and CDR2 ANQGSEA. The CDR3 totals 14 residues. The ends lost 6 bases at V and 4 bases at J; junction bases unmatched: 11. CDR3 sequence reads: CSVESGEAIETQYF. Here the CDR3 DNA reads TGCAGCGTAGAAAGCGGGGAGGCCATAGAGACCCAGTACTTC.

The chain's CDR3 is CASSPEFGTVGGTEAFF. The CDR3 nucleotides are TGTGCCAGCAGTCCAGAATTCGGGACAGTTGGGGGCACTGAAGCTTTCTTT. This chain joins TRBV6-6 and TRBJ1-1; 7 nucleotides agree with TRBD1. J was trimmed by 4 bases and V by 5 bases; bases with no gene match: 16. The CDR3 extends over 17 amino acids. CDR1 and CDR2 (germline): MNHNY, SVGAGI (reference sequence).

This clone was seen only once. The chain recombines TRBV11-2 with TRBJ1-1; D remains ambiguous. V dropped 1 base and J dropped 4 bases, with 16 bases sitting between them. This CDR3 contains 16 residues. Germline CDR1 and CDR2: SGHAT and FQNNGV. In nucleotides, the CDR3 is TGTGCCAGCAGCTTAGTGAATGTGGGTAGGAGCACTGAAGCTTTCTTT. Its translation: CASSLVNVGRSTEAFF. Full variable domain (remainder filled in from reference TRBV11-2 and TRBJ1-1): EAGVAQSPRYKIIEKRQSVAFWCNPISGHATLYWYQQILGQGPKLLIQFQNNGVVDDSQLPKDRFSAERLKGVDSTLKIQPAKLEDSAVYLCASSLVNVGRSTEAFFGQGTRLTVV.

This clone was picked up a small number of times. The CDR3 reads CASSIGQPNEKLFF. CDR3 bases: TGCGCCAGCAGTATCGGACAGCCTAATGAAAAACTGTTTTTT. The chain couples TRBV5-1 to TRBJ1-4, with D possibly matching TRBD1 (6 bases). Per the germline V gene, CDR1 is SGHRS and CDR2 is YFSETQ. V was trimmed by 5 bases and J by 3 bases, leaving 11 bases between them. The CDR3 has 14 amino acids.

This chain joins TRBV24-1 and TRBJ2-5; TRBD2 might be the D (6 bases). The CDR3 loop spans 13 amino acids. The germline V gene has CDR1 KGHDR and CDR2 SFDVKD. Deletions cut 7 bases from V and 2 bases from J, with 10 bases between. The CDR3 is CATRDGGQETQYF. The CDR3 DNA reads as TGTGCCACCAGAGATGGAGGGCAAGAGACCCAGTACTTC.

The gene calls are TRBV29-1 and TRBJ2-2; 9 bases are a match to TRBD1. The V gene's germline CDR1 is SQVTM and CDR2 ANQGSEA. Trimming removed 7 bases from V and 7 bases from J; junction bases left unmatched: 10. The CDR3 loop spans 14 amino acids. CDR3 DNA sequence: TGCAGCGCGGGACAGGGCGGGAGTGGCGGGGAGCTGTTTTTT. Its translation is CSAGQGGSGGELFF.

A few counts support this clone. The rearrangement uses TRBV10-3 and TRBJ1-6; D gene uncertain. Trimming removed 6 bases from V and 7 bases from J, with 10 bases in between. The CDR3 is made up of 13 amino acids. Germline-derived CDR1 and CDR2 are ENHRY and SYGVKD. The CDR3 DNA follows: TGTGCCATCAGGCGGGAATCCAATTCACCCCTCCACTTT. Protein product: CAIRRESNSPLHF.

The J gene is TRBJ1-4, the V gene TRBV30; possible D gene TRBD1, 6 bases. The length of the CDR3 is 12 residues. V lost 1 base, J lost 11 bases, and 11 bases lay in between. CDR1 GTSNPN and CDR2 SVGIG come from the germline V gene (reference sequence). The CDR3 DNA sequence: TGTGCCTGGAGTGGGCCGGACAGCAAACTGTTTTTT. Translated: CAWSGPDSKLFF. Drawing the rest from reference TRBV30 and TRBJ1-4, the complete variable domain is SQTIHQWPATLVQPVGSPLSLECTVEGTSNPNLYWYRQAAGRGLQLLFYSVGIGQISSEVPQNLSASRPQDRQFILSSKKLLLSDSGFYLCAWSGPDSKLFFGSGTQLSVL.

V gene TRBV4-3 combines with J gene TRBJ2-1, with 9 positions matching TRBD2. V gave up 1 base and J gave up 4 bases; unmatched junction bases: 5. The CDR3 loop spans 16 amino acids. The germline CDR1 and CDR2 sequences are LGHNA and YSLEER. CDR3: CASSQAGGGVYNEQFF. CDR3 coding DNA: TGCGCCAGCAGCCAAGCTGGCGGGGGGGTATACAATGAGCAGTTCTTC.